A selection of T cell receptor beta chains follows, all from one sample in a study of T-cell memory formation after mild COVID-19. One entry per CDR3 protein, called by TCRdb with MiXCR from the 5' RACE reads. The sample includes fewer than 700,000 distinct CDR3 sequences, approximately 19% of them seen just once. The sequenced sample consisted of PBMCs or a T cell subset sorted from them (not recorded which). All receptors come from an adult woman who had mild COVID-19 (a few samples of this study predate the infection). Cell type and time point are not known. Both conserved end residues are part of each CDR3. A D gene is named only where the DNA matches it firmly. Clone size appears in some rows only: once, few, many, or a class for an expanded clone.

size: NA; J: TRBJ2-7; V: TRBV20-1; D: TRBD2; CDR3: CSAREGLAGSEQYF; DNA: TGCAGTGCTAGGGAGGGACTAGCGGGATCCGAGCAGTACTTC
size: NA; J: TRBJ2-7; V: TRBV19; D: NA; CDR3: CASSIPLDRGSGRDFNEQYF; DNA: TGTGCCAGTAGTATTCCCCTGGACAGGGGCAGCGGGAGGGACTTCAACGAGCAGTACTTC
size: many; J: TRBJ2-7; V: TRBV7-9; D: TRBD2; CDR3: CASSPIAGGWTYEQYF; DNA: TGTGCCAGCAGCCCGATAGCGGGAGGGTGGACCTACGAGCAGTACTTC
size: many; J: TRBJ1-2; V: TRBV5-1; D: TRBD1; CDR3: CASSFRGDYGYTF; DNA: TGCGCCAGCAGCTTCAGGGGGGACTATGGCTACACCTTC
size: NA; J: TRBJ2-2; V: TRBV4-3; D: NA; CDR3: CASSQDRYLGTGELFF; DNA: TGCGCCAGCAGCCAAGATCGGTATCTGGGCACCGGGGAGCTGTTTTTT
size: NA; J: TRBJ2-1; V: TRBV19; D: TRBD1; CDR3: CASSLLTGGLAGNEQFF; DNA: TGTGCCAGTAGTCTCTTGACAGGGGGCTTGGCTGGTAATGAGCAGTTCTTC
size: NA; J: TRBJ1-1; V: TRBV9; D: NA; CDR3: CASSVDGNTEAFF; DNA: TGTGCCAGCAGCGTAGATGGGAACACTGAAGCTTTCTTT
size: NA; J: TRBJ1-2; V: TRBV18; D: NA; CDR3: CASSLGPVDGYTF; DNA: TGTGCCAGCTCACTGGGGCCCGTCGATGGCTACACCTTC
size: NA; J: TRBJ2-4; V: TRBV12-3/TRBV12-4; D: NA; CDR3: CASRWKPGVSKNIQYF; DNA: TGTGCCAGCCGGTGGAAACCAGGGGTTTCCAAAAACATTCAGTACTTC
size: NA; J: TRBJ2-5; V: TRBV27; D: NA; CDR3: CASSGPGGTQYF; DNA: TGTGCCAGCTCTGGCCCCGGAGGGACCCAGTACTTC
size: once; J: TRBJ2-3; V: TRBV11-1; D: TRBD2; CDR3: CASRLGIFERETNTDTQYF; DNA: TGTGCCAGCAGGTTAGGAATCTTCGAGCGGGAGACAAACACAGATACGCAGTATTTT
size: NA; J: TRBJ2-3; V: TRBV20-1; D: TRBD1; CDR3: CSARDYRGRGTDTQYF; DNA: TGCAGTGCTAGAGATTACAGGGGGCGAGGGACAGATACGCAGTATTTT
size: few; J: TRBJ2-3; V: TRBV6-4; D: TRBD2; CDR3: CASSGVSGGTDTQYF; DNA: TGTGCCAGCAGTGGAGTTAGCGGGGGCACAGATACGCAGTATTTT
size: many; J: TRBJ2-3; V: TRBV7-3; D: NA; CDR3: CASSLRGGGSTDTQYF; DNA: TGTGCCAGCAGCCTCCGGGGTGGCGGGAGCACAGATACGCAGTATTTT
size: few; J: TRBJ2-5; V: TRBV4-1; D: NA; CDR3: CASSQWTEETQYF; DNA: TGCGCCAGCAGCCAGTGGACGGAAGAGACCCAGTACTTC
size: NA; J: TRBJ2-2; V: TRBV5-1; D: TRBD2; CDR3: CASSLGTGTSGSITGELFF; DNA: TGCGCCAGCAGCTTGGGCACCGGGACTAGCGGGAGCATCACCGGGGAGCTGTTTTTT
size: few; J: TRBJ1-2; V: TRBV5-1; D: NA; CDR3: CASSAGVLGPSPDHYGYTF; DNA: TGCGCCAGCAGCGCGGGGGTTTTGGGCCCATCCCCGGATCACTATGGCTACACCTTC
size: few; J: TRBJ2-2; V: TRBV6-5; D: NA; CDR3: CASKTGVNTGELFF; DNA: TGTGCCAGCAAGACGGGCGTGAACACCGGGGAGCTGTTTTTT
size: few; J: TRBJ2-7; V: TRBV5-6; D: NA; CDR3: CASNAEGAGENEQYF; DNA: TGTGCCAGCAACGCCGAGGGGGCGGGAGAAAACGAGCAGTACTTC
size: NA; J: TRBJ1-1; V: TRBV11-3; D: TRBD1; CDR3: CASSLERMGQRNTEAFF; DNA: TGTGCCAGCAGCTTAGAGCGGATGGGACAGAGAAACACTGAAGCTTTCTTT
size: many; J: TRBJ2-1; V: TRBV29-1; D: NA; CDR3: CSARPRVGWKNEQFF; DNA: TGCAGCGCCCGACCGAGAGTAGGGTGGAAGAATGAGCAGTTCTTC
size: few; J: TRBJ2-4; V: TRBV19; D: NA; CDR3: CASSFLDQAKNIQYF; DNA: TGTGCCAGTAGTTTCCTAGACCAAGCCAAAAACATTCAGTACTTC
size: NA; J: TRBJ2-3; V: TRBV7-9; D: NA; CDR3: CASSLSGRSLGDTQYF; DNA: TGTGCCAGCAGCTTAAGTGGCCGCAGCTTGGGGGATACGCAGTATTTT
size: few; J: TRBJ2-5; V: TRBV10-3; D: TRBD2; CDR3: CATGTSGKFVETQYF; DNA: TGTGCCACCGGGACTAGCGGGAAGTTTGTAGAGACCCAGTACTTC
size: few; J: TRBJ2-1; V: TRBV2; D: TRBD1; CDR3: CASSGERGLNNEQFF; DNA: TGTGCCAGCAGTGGAGAAAGGGGGCTTAATAATGAGCAGTTCTTC
size: few; J: TRBJ1-1; V: TRBV7-9; D: NA; CDR3: CASSLTRADTEAFF; DNA: TGTGCCAGCAGCTTAACGAGGGCTGACACTGAAGCTTTCTTT
size: NA; J: TRBJ2-4; V: TRBV21-1; D: NA; CDR3: CASSTMDRLNIQYF; DNA: TGTGCCAGCAGCACTATGGACAGGTTGAACATTCAGTACTTC
size: NA; J: TRBJ2-7; V: TRBV12-3/TRBV12-4; D: NA; CDR3: CASSLGQSSTSEQYF; DNA: TGTGCCAGCAGCTTAGGGCAGAGCTCTACGTCCGAGCAGTACTTC
size: NA; J: TRBJ2-7; V: TRBV6-2/TRBV6-3; D: NA; CDR3: CASSYTWTEVKYF; DNA: TGTGCCAGCAGTTACACCTGGACAGAAGTGAAGTACTTC
size: few; J: TRBJ2-5; V: TRBV7-2; D: NA; CDR3: CASTVGPSETQYF; DNA: TGTGCCAGCACCGTGGGGCCTTCAGAGACCCAGTACTTC
size: NA; J: TRBJ2-2; V: TRBV2; D: NA; CDR3: CASAGDTNTGELFF; DNA: TGTGCCAGCGCAGGGGATACGAACACCGGGGAGCTGTTTTTT
size: NA; J: TRBJ2-5; V: TRBV29-1; D: NA; CDR3: CSVEVVGQTQETQYF; DNA: TGCAGCGTTGAAGTCGTAGGACAGACACAAGAGACCCAGTACTTC
size: few; J: TRBJ2-2; V: TRBV15; D: NA; CDR3: CATSRDSDRTYNTGELFF; DNA: TGTGCCACCAGCAGAGATTCAGACAGGACATATAACACCGGGGAGCTGTTTTTT
size: many; J: TRBJ2-3; V: TRBV28; D: NA; CDR3: CASSDPTRHTDTQYF; DNA: TGTGCCAGCAGTGATCCAACAAGGCACACAGATACGCAGTATTTT
size: few; J: TRBJ2-4; V: TRBV27; D: TRBD2; CDR3: CASSFLGTSLKNIQYF; DNA: TGTGCCAGCAGTTTCCTAGGGACTAGCTTGAAAAACATTCAGTACTTC
size: NA; J: TRBJ2-2; V: TRBV24-1; D: TRBD2; CDR3: CATRDGLAGTGELFF; DNA: TGTGCCACCAGAGACGGACTAGCGGGAACCGGGGAGCTGTTTTTT
size: few; J: TRBJ1-4; V: TRBV6-5; D: NA; CDR3: CASSYGVKATNEKLFF; DNA: TGTGCCAGCAGTTACGGGGTCAAAGCAACTAATGAAAAACTGTTTTTT
size: few; J: TRBJ2-1; V: TRBV5-1; D: NA; CDR3: CASSLETYAYNEQFF; DNA: TGCGCCAGCAGCTTGGAGACATATGCTTACAATGAGCAGTTCTTC
size: few; J: TRBJ2-7; V: TRBV3-1; D: NA; CDR3: CASSQRLSLGSEQYF; DNA: TGTGCCAGCAGCCAGCGACTAAGTCTAGGGAGCGAGCAGTACTTC
size: NA; J: TRBJ1-1; V: TRBV7-8; D: NA; CDR3: CASSWTRGLTEAFF; DNA: TGTGCCAGCAGTTGGACTCGGGGGCTGACTGAAGCTTTCTTT
size: NA; J: TRBJ2-2; V: TRBV4-2; D: TRBD2; CDR3: CASSTGTSDTGELFF; DNA: TGTGCCAGCAGCACGGGGACTAGCGATACCGGGGAGCTGTTTTTT
size: NA; J: TRBJ2-7; V: TRBV5-1; D: NA; CDR3: CASSPGRLYEQYF; DNA: TGCGCCAGCAGCCCCGGGCGGCTTTACGAGCAGTACTTC
size: NA; J: TRBJ1-4; V: TRBV20-1; D: TRBD1; CDR3: CSARDFMSGTADEKLFF; DNA: TGCAGTGCTAGAGACTTCATGTCCGGGACAGCCGATGAAAAACTGTTTTTT
size: few; J: TRBJ1-5; V: TRBV5-5; D: NA; CDR3: CASSLRWRQGLEPQHF; DNA: TGTGCCAGCAGCCTACGGTGGCGGCAGGGGCTGGAGCCCCAGCATTTT
size: NA; J: TRBJ2-3; V: TRBV12-3/TRBV12-4; D: NA; CDR3: CASSPVMDTQYF; DNA: TGTGCCAGCAGCCCCGTAATGGATACGCAGTATTTT
size: NA; J: TRBJ2-7; V: TRBV7-8; D: NA; CDR3: CASSLASGREQYF; DNA: TGTGCCAGCAGCTTAGCGTCAGGGAGGGAGCAGTACTTC
size: few; J: TRBJ1-5; V: TRBV2; D: NA; CDR3: CASSELDVGNQPQHF; DNA: TGTGCCAGCAGTGAATTGGACGTCGGCAATCAGCCCCAGCATTTT
size: few; J: TRBJ1-6; V: TRBV12-3/TRBV12-4; D: NA; CDR3: CASRNTFSHSSYNSPLHF; DNA: TGTGCCAGCAGGAACACGTTTTCCCATAGCTCCTATAATTCACCCCTCCACTTT
size: NA; J: TRBJ1-1; V: TRBV24-1; D: TRBD1; CDR3: CATSDPDRGPEAFF; DNA: TGTGCCACCAGTGATCCGGACAGGGGTCCTGAAGCTTTCTTT
size: once; J: TRBJ1-2; V: TRBV20-1; D: NA; CDR3: CSAPGWGSGYTF; DNA: TGCAGTGCCCCAGGCTGGGGTTCCGGCTACACCTTC
size: many; J: TRBJ2-7; V: TRBV12-3/TRBV12-4; D: NA; CDR3: CASSRGGSSYEQYF; DNA: TGTGCCAGTTCGAGGGGGGGCTCCTCCTACGAGCAGTACTTC
size: NA; J: TRBJ2-2; V: TRBV7-9; D: TRBD1; CDR3: CAGARQGKAGELFF; DNA: TGTGCCGGAGCGAGACAGGGGAAGGCCGGGGAGCTGTTTTTT